This note documents a single TCR beta chain sequence. Its antigen is as yet unknown. With random hexamers, reverse transcription was performed on about 0.45 to 1 ug of RNA. An immunoSEQ multiplex PCR amplified TCR beta CDR3 over 54 Vbeta and 13 Jbeta. TCRdb redid the calling of the immunoSEQ multiplex PCR reads with MiXCR, one entry per CDR3 protein. The data show roughly 130,000 distinct CDR3 sequences, with nearly 95% seen just once and more than 0.09% held by the top ten. The record originates from a study of CD8 T cells in Susac syndrome. Study results and caveats: By the study's own acknowledgment, its TCR sequencing and HLA analysis included relatively few individuals.

Germline V gives CDR1 MDHEN, CDR2 SYDVKM. The CDR3 runs 14 residues. The V gene end was trimmed by 5 bases and the J gene end by 5 bases; junction bases not matched to a gene: 8. The controls, all healthy donors, were matched for age and sex. Both CD4+ and CD8+ T cells were negatively isolated, and TEMRA cells underwent FACS enrichment. The gene calls are TRBV28 and TRBJ1-2; 7 bases align to TRBD1. This clonotype was obtained from a human donor in good health. The sample was CD4+ T cells from PBMCs. This CDR3 is CASSDRAAWYGYTF. In DNA form, the CDR3 reads TGTGCCAGCAGTGACAGGGCCGCCTGGTATGGCTACACCTTC.